Sequencing of this T cell receptor beta chain was carried out in a study of CD8 T cells in ankylosing spondylitis. Study-wide results and caveats: From matched ankylosing spondylitis synovial fluid, disease-linked clones were reportedly recovered at significantly enriched levels.

This CDR3 has 11 residues. Trimming took 4 bases from V and 3 from J, leaving 6 bases between them. Germline V gives CDR1 SQVTM, CDR2 ANQGSEA. The table lists this clonotype with many counts. What it binds is not known. Researchers built TCR beta libraries using quantitative 5'-RACE with molecular barcodes. TCRdb analysed the 5' RACE reads with MiXCR anew, one entry per CDR3 protein. The table has roughly 180,000 distinct CDR3 sequences, 9.8% seen once. The TCR was taken from a female donor with ankylosing spondylitis or in good health (not recorded which). V is TRBV29-1 and J is TRBJ1-1; possibly TRBD1 for D (5 bases). Sequenced: blood, either unsorted or a sorted T cell fraction (not recorded which). The CDR3 protein is CSVVRDTEAFF. The CDR3, as DNA: TGCAGCGTTGTCAGGGACACTGAAGCTTTCTTT.